This entry lists 11 T cell receptor beta chains sequenced from one sample in a study of cytomegalovirus exposure and HLA in healthy donors. Primers included in the PCR were 60 Vbeta and 13 Jbeta primers. Data came from immunoSEQ multiplex PCR; TCRdb stores just in-frame clones and leaves some out. The sample carries more than 95,000 clones, 75% to 80% recorded once. Input material: PBMCs. All receptors come from a man between 60 and 75 years old in good health and CMV-seropositive.

This chain connects TRBV28 to TRBJ2-3; 10 nucleotides line up with TRBD1. The V gene end was trimmed by 4 bases and the J gene end by 8 bases; junction bases not matched to a gene: 9. The germline V gene encodes CDR1 MDHEN and CDR2 SYDVKM. The CDR3 contains 15 residues. The CDR3 DNA reads as TGTGCCAGCAGTTCCCGGGACAGGGGACGGGGTACGCAGTATTTT. This translates into CASSSRDRGRGTQYF.

J is TRBJ2-5 and V is TRBV19; D unclear. V lost 2 bases and J lost 4, with 5 bases in between. The CDR3 is made up of 12 amino acids. Germline V gives CDR1 LNHDA, CDR2 SQIVND (reference sequence). CDR3: CASSISRETQYF. The DNA of the CDR3 is TGTGCCAGTAGTATAAGTAGAGAGACCCAGTACTTC.

The chain's CDR3 is CASSVGGRETEAFF. In nucleotides, the CDR3 is TGTGCCAGCAGTGTGGGGGGGCGTGAGACTGAAGCTTTCTTT. The rearrangement links TRBV6-1 to TRBJ1-1, with a possible D match to TRBD1 (6 bases). Trimming left V 4 bases short and J 5 bases short, with 14 bases between. CDR3 length equals 14 residues. CDR1 is MNHNS, CDR2 SASEGT, per germline.

In this sample, this clone turned up a few times. The chain uses TRBV7-2 and TRBJ2-1, with 7 bases matching TRBD2. This CDR3 has 14 residues. Germline loops: CDR1 SGHTA, CDR2 FQGNSA. The ends lost 1 base at V and 3 bases at J; junction bases unmatched: 0. CDR3 DNA sequence: TGTGCCAGCAGCTTAGGCGGGGGCTACAATGAGCAGTTCTTC. Protein: CASSLGGGYNEQFF.

In its sample, this clone was seen a few times. The CDR3 is CASRPTSYDTQYF. DNA of the CDR3: TGTGCCAGCCGTCCGACTAGCTACGATACGCAGTATTTT. The chain joins TRBV5-4 to TRBJ2-3, with 7 bases identical to TRBD2. The CDR3 length is 13 residues. Germline lookup yields CDR1 SGHNT and CDR2 YYREEE (reference sequence). J lost 6 bases, V lost 7 bases, and 8 bases had no gene match.

The chain employs TRBV29-1 and TRBJ2-5; tentative D call: TRBD1 (6 bases). The CDR3 covers 13 residues. CDR1 is SQVTM and CDR2 is ANQGSEA in the germline V gene. The V gene lost 2 bases and the J gene lost 4 bases, with 11 bases spanning the gap. The CDR3 DNA reads TGCAGCGTTGAAAGGAGCAGGGGAGAGACCCAGTACTTC. This codes for CSVERSRGETQYF.

The chain couples TRBV5-1 to TRBJ1-1; TRBD1 matches at 7 bases. The CDR3 spans 14 residues. Losses at the gene ends were 4 bases for V and 4 bases for J; bases not matched to a gene: 7. CDR1 and CDR2 (germline): SGHRS, YFSETQ. DNA for the CDR3: TGCGCCAGCAGCCAAGGCGGGACAGTCACTGAAGCTTTCTTT. Translating gives CASSQGGTVTEAFF.

The J gene is TRBJ1-1, the V gene TRBV6-6; a weak D match, TRBD1 (6 bases). The CDR3 has 13 amino acids. Germline lookup yields CDR1 MNHNY and CDR2 SVGAGI (reference sequence). The V end was cut by 0 bases, the J end by 6 bases, with 8 bases between. CDR3 sequence reads: CASSYSTGPEAFF. CDR3 sequence (DNA): TGTGCCAGCAGTTACTCGACAGGCCCTGAAGCTTTCTTT.

A remark on this clone: One junction end disagrees with the germline gene, perhaps due to a read error. The gene calls are TRBV7-9 and TRBJ1-1; D gene unclear. Looked up from germline, CDR1 is SEHNR and CDR2 is FQNEAQ (reference sequence). CDR3 length: 12 amino acids. The CDR3: CASSVAVAEAFF. In nucleotides, the CDR3 is TGTGCCAGCAGCGTAGCCGTCGCTGAAGCTTTCTTT.

This sequence joins TRBV4-2 and TRBJ1-4, with 8 bases aligning to TRBD1. The CDR3 is 16 residues long. Per the germline V gene, CDR1 is LGHNA and CDR2 is YNFKEQ. Unmatched junction bases numbered 3, after V lost 1 base and J lost 2 bases. The CDR3 here is CASSQGTGYTNEKLFF. The DNA for the CDR3 is TGTGCCAGCAGCCAAGGGACAGGGTACACTAATGAAAAACTGTTTTTT.

The chain carries TRBV5-1 and TRBJ2-5, with 11 bases that match TRBD2. The CDR3 is made up of 16 amino acids. Germline CDR1 and CDR2: SGHRS and YFSETQ. V was clipped by 3 bases and J by 5 bases; unmatched bases: 9. CDR3 sequence: CASSSIPTSGAETQYF. In DNA, the CDR3 is TGCGCCAGCAGCTCCATACCGACTAGCGGGGCGGAGACCCAGTACTTC.